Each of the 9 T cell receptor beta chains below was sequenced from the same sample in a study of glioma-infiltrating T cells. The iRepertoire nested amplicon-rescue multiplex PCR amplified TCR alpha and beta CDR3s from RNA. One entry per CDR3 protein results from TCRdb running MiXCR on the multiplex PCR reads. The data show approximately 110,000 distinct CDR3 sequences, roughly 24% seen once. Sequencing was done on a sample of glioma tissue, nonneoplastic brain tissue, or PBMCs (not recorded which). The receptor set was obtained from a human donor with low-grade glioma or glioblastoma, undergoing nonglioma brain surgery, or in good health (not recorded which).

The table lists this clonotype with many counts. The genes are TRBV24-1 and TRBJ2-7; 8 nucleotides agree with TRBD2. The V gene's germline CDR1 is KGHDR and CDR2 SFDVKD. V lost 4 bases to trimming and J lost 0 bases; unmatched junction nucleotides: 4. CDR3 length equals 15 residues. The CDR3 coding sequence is TGTGCCACCAGTGACCCTACTAGCGGCTCCTACGAGCAGTACTTC. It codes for CATSDPTSGSYEQYF.

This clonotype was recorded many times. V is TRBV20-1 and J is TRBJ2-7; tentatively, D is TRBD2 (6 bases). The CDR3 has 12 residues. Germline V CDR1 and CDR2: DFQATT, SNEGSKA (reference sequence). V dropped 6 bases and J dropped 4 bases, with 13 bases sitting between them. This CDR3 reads CSARPGGYEQYF. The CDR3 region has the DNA TGCAGTGCCAGACCTGGAGGGTACGAGCAGTACTTC.

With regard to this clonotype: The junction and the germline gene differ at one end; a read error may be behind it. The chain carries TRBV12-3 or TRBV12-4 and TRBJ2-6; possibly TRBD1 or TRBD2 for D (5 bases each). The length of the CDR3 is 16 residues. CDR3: CASSHRGVAGANVMTF. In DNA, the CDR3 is TGTGCCAGCAGTCACCGGGGCGTCGCTGGGGCCAACGTCATGACTTTC.

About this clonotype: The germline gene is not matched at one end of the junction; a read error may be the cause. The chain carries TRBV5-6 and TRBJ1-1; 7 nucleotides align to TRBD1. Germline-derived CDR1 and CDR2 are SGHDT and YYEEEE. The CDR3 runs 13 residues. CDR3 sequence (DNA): TGTGCCAACAGCTTCACAGGGGCGATTACAGCTTTCTTT. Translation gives CANSFTGAITAFF.

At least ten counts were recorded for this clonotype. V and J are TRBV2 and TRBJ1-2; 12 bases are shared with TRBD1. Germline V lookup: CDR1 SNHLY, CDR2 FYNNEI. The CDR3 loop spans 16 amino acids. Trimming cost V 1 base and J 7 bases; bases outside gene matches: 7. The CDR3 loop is CASSEDTGTGGSGYTF. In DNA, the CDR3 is TGTGCCAGCAGTGAAGATACCGGGACAGGGGGCAGTGGCTACACCTTC.

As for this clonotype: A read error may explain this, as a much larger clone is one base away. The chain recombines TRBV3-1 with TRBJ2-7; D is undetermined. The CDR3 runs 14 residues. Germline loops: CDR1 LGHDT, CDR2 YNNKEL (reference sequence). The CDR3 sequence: CASSQGVLVYGQYF. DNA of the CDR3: TGTGCCAGCAGCCAAGGGGTTTTGGTCTACGGGCAGTACTTC.

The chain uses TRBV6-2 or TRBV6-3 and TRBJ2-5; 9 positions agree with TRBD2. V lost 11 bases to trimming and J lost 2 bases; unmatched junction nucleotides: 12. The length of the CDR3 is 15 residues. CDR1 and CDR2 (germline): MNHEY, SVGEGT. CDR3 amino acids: CAWSYPTSGQETQYF. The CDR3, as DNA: TGTGCCTGGAGTTACCCGACTAGCGGACAAGAGACCCAGTACTTC.

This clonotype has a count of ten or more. The CDR3 reads CASSSQTLPSYEQYF. The CDR3 coding sequence is TGTGCCAGCAGCTCACAGACTCTACCCTCCTACGAGCAGTACTTC. The genes are TRBV7-2 and TRBJ2-7; D is ambiguous. Germline V gene lookup returns CDR1 SGHTA and CDR2 FQGNSA. V dropped 4 bases and J dropped 0 bases, with 13 bases sitting between them. CDR3 size: 15 residues.

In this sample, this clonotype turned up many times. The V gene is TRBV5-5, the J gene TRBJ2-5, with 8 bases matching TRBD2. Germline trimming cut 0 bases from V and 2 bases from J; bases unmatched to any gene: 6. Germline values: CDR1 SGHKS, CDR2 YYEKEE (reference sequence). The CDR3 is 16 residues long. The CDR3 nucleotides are TGTGCCAGCAGCTTGGTGGCGGGAGGATTTCAAGAGACCCAGTACTTC. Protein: CASSLVAGGFQETQYF.